This T cell receptor (beta chain) is from a study of CD8 T cells in ankylosing spondylitis. The study, taken as a whole, reports: As for the disease-linked clones, they showed a CD8+ phenotype and occurred at relatively low frequencies in peripheral blood.

For TCR beta, libraries came from quantitative 5'-RACE with molecular barcodes. A single record per CDR3 protein comes from TCRdb applying MiXCR to the 5' RACE reads. Of about 150,000 distinct CDR3 sequences listed, around 42% are singletons. Comment on this clonotype: The antigen is undetermined.

This CDR3 contains 13 residues. CDR1 MDHEN and CDR2 SYDVKM come from the germline V gene. Trimming stripped 2 bases from V and 6 bases from J, with 8 bases between. Sequences were obtained from synovial fluid, either unsorted or a sorted T cell fraction (not recorded which). This rearrangement joins TRBV28 to TRBJ2-1; unclear D gene. This clonotype originated in a male donor with ankylosing spondylitis. This CDR3 reads CASSLVWRNEQFF. The CDR3 region has the DNA TGTGCCAGCAGTTTAGTGTGGCGCAATGAGCAGTTCTTC. Full variable domain (outside the CDR3, taken from reference TRBV28 and TRBJ2-1): DVKVTQSSRYLVKRTGEKVFLECVQDMDHENMFWYRQDPGLGLRLIYFSYDVKMKEKGDIPEGYSVSREKKERFSLILESASTNQTSMYLCASSLVWRNEQFFGPGTRLTVL.